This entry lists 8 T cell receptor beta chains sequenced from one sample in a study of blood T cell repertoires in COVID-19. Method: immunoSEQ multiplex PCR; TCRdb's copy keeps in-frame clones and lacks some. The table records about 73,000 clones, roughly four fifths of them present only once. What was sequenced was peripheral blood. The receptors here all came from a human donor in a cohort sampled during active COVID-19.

The CDR3 nucleotides read TGTGCTAGTGGTTTGGTACTGGGGGACAGGCGCTCCTACGAGCAGTACTTC. Translating it yields CASGLVLGDRRSYEQYF. The V gene is TRBV12-5, the J gene TRBJ2-7; 8 bases map to TRBD1. Losses at the gene ends were 0 bases for V and 0 bases for J; bases not matched to a gene: 7. Germline-derived CDR1 and CDR2 are LGHNT and FRNRAP. This CDR3 has 17 amino acids.

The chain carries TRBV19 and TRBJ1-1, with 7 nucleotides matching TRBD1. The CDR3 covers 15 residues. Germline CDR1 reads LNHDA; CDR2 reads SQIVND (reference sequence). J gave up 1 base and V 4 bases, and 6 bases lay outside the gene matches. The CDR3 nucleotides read TGTGCCAGTAGTACCCTGGGACAGACGAACACTGAAGCTTTCTTT. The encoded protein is CASSTLGQTNTEAFF.

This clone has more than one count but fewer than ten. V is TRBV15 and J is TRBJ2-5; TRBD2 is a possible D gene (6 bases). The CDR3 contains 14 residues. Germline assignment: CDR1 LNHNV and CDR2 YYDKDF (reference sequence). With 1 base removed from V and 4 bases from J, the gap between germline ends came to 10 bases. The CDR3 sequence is CATSRGGDGETQYF. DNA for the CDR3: TGTGCCACCAGCAGAGGCGGGGACGGAGAGACCCAGTACTTC.

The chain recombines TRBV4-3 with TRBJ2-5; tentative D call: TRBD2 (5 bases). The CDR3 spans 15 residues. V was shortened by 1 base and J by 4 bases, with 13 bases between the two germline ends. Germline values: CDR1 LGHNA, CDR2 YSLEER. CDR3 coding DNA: TGCGCCAGCAGCCAAGGAGGGTCGTTTCGAGAGACCCAGTACTTC. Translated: CASSQGGSFRETQYF.

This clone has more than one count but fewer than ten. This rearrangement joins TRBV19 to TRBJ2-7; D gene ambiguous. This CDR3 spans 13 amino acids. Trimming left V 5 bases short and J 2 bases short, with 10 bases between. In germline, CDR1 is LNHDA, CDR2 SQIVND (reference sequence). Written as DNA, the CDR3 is TGTGCCAGTAGTCCCACCCGGGCCTACGAGCAGTACTTC. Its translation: CASSPTRAYEQYF.

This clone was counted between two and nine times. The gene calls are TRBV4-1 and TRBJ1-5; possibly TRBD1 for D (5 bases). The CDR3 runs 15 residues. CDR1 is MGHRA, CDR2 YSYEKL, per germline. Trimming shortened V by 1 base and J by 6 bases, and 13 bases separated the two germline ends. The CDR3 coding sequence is TGCGCCAGCAGCCAAGTCAAACAGGCAGGTCAGCCCCAGCATTTT. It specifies CASSQVKQAGQPQHF.

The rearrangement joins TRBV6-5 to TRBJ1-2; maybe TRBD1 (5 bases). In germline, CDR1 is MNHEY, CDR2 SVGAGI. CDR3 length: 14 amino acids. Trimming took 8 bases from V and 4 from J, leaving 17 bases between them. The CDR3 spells CASGRAAQGYGYTF. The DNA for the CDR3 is TGTGCCAGCGGCAGGGCGGCCCAGGGCTATGGCTACACCTTC.

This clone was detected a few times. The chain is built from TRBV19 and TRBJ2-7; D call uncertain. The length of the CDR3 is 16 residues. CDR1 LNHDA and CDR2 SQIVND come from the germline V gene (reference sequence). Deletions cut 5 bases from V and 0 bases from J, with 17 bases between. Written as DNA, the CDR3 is TGTGCCAGTAGTTCCCGACACCGAAGAAACTCCTACGAGCAGTACTTC. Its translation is CASSSRHRRNSYEQYF.